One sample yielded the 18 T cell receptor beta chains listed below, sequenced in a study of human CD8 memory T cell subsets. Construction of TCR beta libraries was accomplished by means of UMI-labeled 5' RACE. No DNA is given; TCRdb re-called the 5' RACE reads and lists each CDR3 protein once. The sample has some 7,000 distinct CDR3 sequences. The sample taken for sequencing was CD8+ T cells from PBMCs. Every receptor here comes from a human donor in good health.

CDR3 sequence: CSARDPGQGYEQYF. The gene calls are TRBV20-1 and TRBJ2-7; TCRdb picks TRBD1, but there is no DNA to check that call. The CDR3 spans 14 residues. The germline V gene has CDR1 DFQATT and CDR2 SNEGSKA (reference sequence).

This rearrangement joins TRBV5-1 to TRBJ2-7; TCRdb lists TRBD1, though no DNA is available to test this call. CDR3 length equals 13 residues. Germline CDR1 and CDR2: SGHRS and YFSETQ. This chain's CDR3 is CASGRQGRNEQYF.

The CDR3 here is CASRGGQGFGNQPQHF. The chain combines TRBV12-3 or TRBV12-4 with TRBJ1-5; TCRdb calls TRBD1, which cannot be checked without DNA. The CDR3 is 16 residues long.

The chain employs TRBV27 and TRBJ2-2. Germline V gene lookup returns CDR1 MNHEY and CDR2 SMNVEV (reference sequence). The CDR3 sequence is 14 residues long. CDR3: CASSFLWDTGELFF.

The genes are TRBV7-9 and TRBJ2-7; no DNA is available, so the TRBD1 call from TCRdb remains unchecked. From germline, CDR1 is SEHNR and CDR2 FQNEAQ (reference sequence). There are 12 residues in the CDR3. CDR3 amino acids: CATRGISYEQYF.

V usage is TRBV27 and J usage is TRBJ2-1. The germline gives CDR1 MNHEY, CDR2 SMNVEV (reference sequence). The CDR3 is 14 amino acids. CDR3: CASSPLVGYNEQFF.

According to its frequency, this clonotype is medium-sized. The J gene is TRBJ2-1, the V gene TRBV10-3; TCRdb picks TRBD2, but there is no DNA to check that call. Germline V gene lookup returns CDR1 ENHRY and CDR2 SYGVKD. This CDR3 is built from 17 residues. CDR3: CAISESRASGDNNEQFF.

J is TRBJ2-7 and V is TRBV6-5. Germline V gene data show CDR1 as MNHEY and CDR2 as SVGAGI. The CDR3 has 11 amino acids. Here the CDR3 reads CASSWGFEQYF.

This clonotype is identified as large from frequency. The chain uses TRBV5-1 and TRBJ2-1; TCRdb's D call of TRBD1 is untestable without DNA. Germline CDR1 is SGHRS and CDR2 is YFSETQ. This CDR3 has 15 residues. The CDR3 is CASSSRAGVMYEQFF.

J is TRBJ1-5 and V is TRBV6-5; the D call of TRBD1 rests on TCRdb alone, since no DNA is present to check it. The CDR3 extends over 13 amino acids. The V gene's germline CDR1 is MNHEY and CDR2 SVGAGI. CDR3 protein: CASSRQGGQPQHF.

CDR3 sequence: CASSLRQTATNEKLFF. The chain is built from TRBV5-1 and TRBJ1-4; TCRdb returns TRBD1, unconfirmable since there is no DNA. The CDR3 spans 16 residues. Germline V gives CDR1 SGHRS, CDR2 YFSETQ.

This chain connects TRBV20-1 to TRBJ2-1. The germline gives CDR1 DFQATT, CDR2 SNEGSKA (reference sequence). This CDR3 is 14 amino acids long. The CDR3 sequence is CSARDRRTYNEQFF.

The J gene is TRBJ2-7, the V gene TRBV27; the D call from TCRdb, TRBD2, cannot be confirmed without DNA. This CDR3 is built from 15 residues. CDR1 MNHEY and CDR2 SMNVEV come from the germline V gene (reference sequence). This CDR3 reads CASRAGTSGNNEQYF.

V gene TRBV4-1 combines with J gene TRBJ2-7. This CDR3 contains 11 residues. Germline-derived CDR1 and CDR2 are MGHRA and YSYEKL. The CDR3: CASSLLNEQYF.

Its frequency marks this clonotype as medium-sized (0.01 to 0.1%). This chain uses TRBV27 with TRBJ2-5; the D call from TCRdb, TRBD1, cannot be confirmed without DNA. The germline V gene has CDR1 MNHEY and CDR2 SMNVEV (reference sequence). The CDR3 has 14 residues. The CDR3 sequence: CASSPLGTRGTQYF.

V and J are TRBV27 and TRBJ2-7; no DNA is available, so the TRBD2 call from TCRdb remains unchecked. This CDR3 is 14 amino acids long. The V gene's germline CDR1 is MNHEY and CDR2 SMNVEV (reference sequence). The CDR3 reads CASAWEPFSYEQYF.

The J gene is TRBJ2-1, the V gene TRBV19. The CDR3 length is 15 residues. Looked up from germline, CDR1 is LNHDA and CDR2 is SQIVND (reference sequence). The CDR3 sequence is CASSIDHRGSNEQFF.

The CDR3 is CSARVDLGVEDTQYF. This rearrangement joins TRBV20-1 to TRBJ2-3. This CDR3 region has 15 residues. Looked up from germline, CDR1 is DFQATT and CDR2 is SNEGSKA (reference sequence).